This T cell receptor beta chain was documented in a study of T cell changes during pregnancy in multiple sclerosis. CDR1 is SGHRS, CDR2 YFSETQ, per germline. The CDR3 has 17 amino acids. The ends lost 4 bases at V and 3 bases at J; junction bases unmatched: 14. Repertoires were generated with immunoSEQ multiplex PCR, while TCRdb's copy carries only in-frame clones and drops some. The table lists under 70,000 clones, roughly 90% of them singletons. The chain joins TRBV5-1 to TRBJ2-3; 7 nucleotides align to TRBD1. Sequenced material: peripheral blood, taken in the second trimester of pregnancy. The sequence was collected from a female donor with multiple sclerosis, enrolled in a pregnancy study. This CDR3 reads CASSGKTGVGLTDTQYF. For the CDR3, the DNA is TGCGCCAGCAGCGGAAAAACAGGGGTGGGCCTGACAGATACGCAGTATTTT.